Included here is one T cell receptor beta chain sequence, with context. The target antigen is unknown. The data were taken from a study of cytomegalovirus exposure and HLA in healthy donors. Study at large: It was reported in a later analysis that the same platform had been used for the roughly 130 validation repertoires as for the roughly 700 first-cohort repertoires.

These donors were members of the approximately 110-subject validation cohort, a group separate from the roughly 670-subject first cohort. Points from the study as a whole: A list of 150 to 200 TCR beta chains associated with cytomegalovirus was given. Three chains tied to CMV proved CMV antigen-specific in vitro.

TCRdb's table, derived via immunoSEQ multiplex PCR, lists solely in-frame clones and lacks some. The table has 150,000 to 200,000 clones, 80% to 90% seen once; the top ten hold around 2%. The germline gives CDR1 PRHDT, CDR2 FYEKMQ (reference sequence). CDR3 length: 14 residues. V lost 1 base to trimming and J lost 3 bases, with 10 bases between them. The specimen was PBMCs. This clonotype was sampled from a woman under 30 in good health and CMV-seronegative. The chain uses TRBV13 and TRBJ2-7, with a weak D call TRBD2 (5 bases). CDR3 sequence (DNA): TGTGCCAGCAGCTTAGAAGGAGGAATCTACGAGCAGTACTTC. As protein: CASSLEGGIYEQYF.